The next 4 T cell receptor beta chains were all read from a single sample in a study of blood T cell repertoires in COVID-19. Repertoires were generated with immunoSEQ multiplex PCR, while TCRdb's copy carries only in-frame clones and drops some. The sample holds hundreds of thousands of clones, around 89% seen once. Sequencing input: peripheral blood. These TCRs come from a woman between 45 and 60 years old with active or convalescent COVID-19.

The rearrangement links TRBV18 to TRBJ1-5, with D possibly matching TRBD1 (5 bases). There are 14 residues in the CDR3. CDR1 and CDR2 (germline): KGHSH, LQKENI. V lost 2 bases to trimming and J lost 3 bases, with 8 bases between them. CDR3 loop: CASSPMDTNQPQHF. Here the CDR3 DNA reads TGTGCCAGCTCACCAATGGACACCAATCAGCCCCAGCATTTT.

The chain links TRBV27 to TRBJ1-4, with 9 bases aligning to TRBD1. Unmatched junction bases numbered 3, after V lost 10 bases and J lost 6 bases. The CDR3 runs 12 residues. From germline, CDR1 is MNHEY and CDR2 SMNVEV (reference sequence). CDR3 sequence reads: CAIDRGDEKLFF. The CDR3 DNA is TGTGCCATCGACAGGGGGGATGAAAAACTGTTTTTT.

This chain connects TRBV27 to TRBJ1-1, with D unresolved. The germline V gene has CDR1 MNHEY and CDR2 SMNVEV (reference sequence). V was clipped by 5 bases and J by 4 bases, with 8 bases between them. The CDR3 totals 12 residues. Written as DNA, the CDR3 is TGTGCCAGCAGTAAGGGAGGCACTGAAGCTTTCTTT. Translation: CASSKGGTEAFF.

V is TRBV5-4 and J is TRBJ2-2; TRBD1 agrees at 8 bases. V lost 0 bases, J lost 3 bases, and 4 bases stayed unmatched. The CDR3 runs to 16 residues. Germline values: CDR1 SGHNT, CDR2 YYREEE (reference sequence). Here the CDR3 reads CASSLGQGADTGELFF. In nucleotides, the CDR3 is TGTGCCAGCAGCTTGGGGCAGGGGGCGGACACCGGGGAGCTGTTTTTT.